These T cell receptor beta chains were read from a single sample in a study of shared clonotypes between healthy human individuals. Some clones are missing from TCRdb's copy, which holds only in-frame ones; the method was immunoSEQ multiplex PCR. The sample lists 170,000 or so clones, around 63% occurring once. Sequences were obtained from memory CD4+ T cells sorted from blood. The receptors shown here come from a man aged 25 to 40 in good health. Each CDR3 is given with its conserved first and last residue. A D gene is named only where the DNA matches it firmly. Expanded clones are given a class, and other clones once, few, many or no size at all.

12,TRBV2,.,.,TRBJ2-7,CASKGRYYEQYF,TGTGCCAGCAAGGGGAGGTACTACGAGCAGTACTTC
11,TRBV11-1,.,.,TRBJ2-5,CASSSRQTQYF,TGTGCCAGCAGCTCGCGGCAGACCCAGTACTTC
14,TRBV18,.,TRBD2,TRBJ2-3,CASSRSGTSDTQYF,TGTGCCAGCTCGCGTAGCGGGACCTCAGATACGCAGTATTTT
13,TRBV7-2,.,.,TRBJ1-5,CASSLRGNQPQHF,TGTGCCAGCAGCTTGCGGGGCAATCAGCCCCAGCATTTT
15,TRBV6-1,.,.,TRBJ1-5,CASTPRGEVGQPQHF,TGTGCCAGCACCCCCAGGGGTGAAGTGGGACAGCCCCAGCATTTT
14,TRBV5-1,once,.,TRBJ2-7,CASSLSGTFYEQYF,TGTGCCAGCAGCTTGTCGGGGACCTTCTACGAGCAGTACTTC
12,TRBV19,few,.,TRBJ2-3,CASSMDSLRQYF,TGTGCCAGTAGTATGGACAGCCTAAGGCAGTATTTT
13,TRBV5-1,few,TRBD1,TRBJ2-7,CASSMGQGYEQYF,TGCGCCAGCAGCATGGGACAGGGCTACGAGCAGTACTTC
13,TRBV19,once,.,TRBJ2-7,CATRRPASYEQYF,TGTGCCACCAGACGGCCAGCCTCCTACGAGCAGTACTTC
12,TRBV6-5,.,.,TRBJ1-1,CASSPTQSEAFF,TGTGCCAGCAGCCCGACGCAGTCTGAAGCTTTCTTT
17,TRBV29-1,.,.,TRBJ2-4,CSVSLPIAVLAKNIQYF,TGCAGCGTCAGTCTACCTATAGCGGTTCTAGCCAAAAACATTCAGTACTTC
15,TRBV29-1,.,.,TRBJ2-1,CSVEGSPLSVGKQFF,TGCAGCGTTGAGGGGAGCCCCCTTAGCGTTGGGAAGCAGTTCTTC
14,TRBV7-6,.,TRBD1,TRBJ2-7,CASSQPGTGREQYF,TGTGCCAGCAGCCAACCTGGGACAGGGCGCGAGCAGTACTTC
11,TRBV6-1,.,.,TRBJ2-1,CASGTGYEQFF,TGTGCCAGCGGAACAGGCTATGAGCAGTTCTTC
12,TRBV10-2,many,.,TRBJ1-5,CASSETHQPQHF,TGCGCCAGCAGTGAAACCCATCAGCCCCAGCATTTT
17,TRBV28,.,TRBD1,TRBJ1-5,CASSYPPTGARRQPQHF,TGTGCCAGCAGTTACCCCCCGACAGGGGCCAGGCGTCAGCCCCAGCATTTT
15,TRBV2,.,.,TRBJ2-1,CASSESGSSYNEQFF,TGTGCCAGCAGTGAGTCCGGGAGCTCCTACAATGAGCAGTTCTTC
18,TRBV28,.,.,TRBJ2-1,CASSPSSPGQMGYNEQFF,TGTGCCAGCAGTCCATCATCGCCAGGGCAAATGGGGTACAATGAGCAGTTCTTC
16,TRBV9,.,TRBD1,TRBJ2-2,CASRPERQGLSGELFF,TGTGCCAGCAGGCCCGAACGACAGGGGCTTTCCGGGGAGCTGTTTTTT
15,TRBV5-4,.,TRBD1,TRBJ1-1,CASSDGMDRGRKAFF,TGTGCCAGCAGCGACGGGATGGACAGGGGCCGCAAAGCTTTCTTT
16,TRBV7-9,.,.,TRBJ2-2,CASSSLLPGGAGELFF,TGTGCCAGCAGCTCCCTCCTCCCAGGGGGGGCCGGGGAGCTGTTTTTT
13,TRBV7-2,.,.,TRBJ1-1,CASSFMGNTEAFF,TGTGCCAGCAGCTTTATGGGGAACACTGAAGCTTTCTTT
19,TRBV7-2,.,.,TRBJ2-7,CASIPGTPRLGAGWYEQYF,TGTGCCAGCATTCCCGGGACACCCAGATTGGGGGCGGGTTGGTACGAGCAGTACTTC
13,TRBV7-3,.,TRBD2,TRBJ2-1,CASSFQGLAEQFF,TGTGCCAGCAGCTTTCAGGGACTAGCGGAGCAGTTCTTC
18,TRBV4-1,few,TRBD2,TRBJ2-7,CASSRGTSGRTSTYEQYF,TGCGCCAGCAGCCGCGGGACTAGCGGGAGAACGTCTACCTACGAGCAGTACTTC
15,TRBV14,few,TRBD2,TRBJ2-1,CASSQDSREFGEQFF,TGTGCCAGCAGCCAAGACTCGCGGGAGTTCGGTGAGCAGTTCTTC
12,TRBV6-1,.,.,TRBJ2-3,CASSNLLYTQYF,TGTGCCAGCAGTAATCTCCTATATACGCAGTATTTT
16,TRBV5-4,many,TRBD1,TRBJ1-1,CASSQRTGGGNTEAFF,TGTGCCAGCAGCCAACGGACAGGGGGCGGGAACACTGAAGCTTTCTTT
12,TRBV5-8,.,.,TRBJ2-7,CASSLRGGKPHF,TGTGCCAGCAGCTTGAGGGGGGGGAAACCCCACTTC
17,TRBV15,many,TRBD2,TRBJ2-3,CATSRVASGSLTDTQYF,TGTGCCACCAGCAGAGTTGCTAGCGGGAGCCTCACAGATACGCAGTATTTT
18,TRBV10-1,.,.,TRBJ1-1,CASSESTTSRARNTEAFF,TGCGCCAGCAGTGAGTCGACTACTTCTCGGGCCCGGAACACTGAAGCTTTCTTT
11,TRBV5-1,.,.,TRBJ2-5,CASSHKETQYF,TGCGCCAGCAGCCATAAAGAGACCCAGTACTTC
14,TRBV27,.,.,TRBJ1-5,CASSSDRLNQPQHF,TGTGCCAGCAGTTCCGACAGGCTCAATCAGCCCCAGCATTTT
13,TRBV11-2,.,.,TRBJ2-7,CASSLRPDREQYF,TGTGCCAGCAGCTTAAGACCCGACAGGGAGCAGTACTTC
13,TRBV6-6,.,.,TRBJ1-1,CASSYSVGTEAFF,TGTGCCAGCAGTTACTCGGTTGGCACTGAAGCTTTCTTT
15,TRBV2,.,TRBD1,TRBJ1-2,CASTPEGGQGFGYTF,TGTGCCAGCACTCCCGAGGGGGGACAGGGATTTGGCTACACCTTC
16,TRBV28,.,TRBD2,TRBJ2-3,CASSFREGRGTDTQYF,TGTGCCAGCAGTTTTAGGGAGGGCCGAGGCACAGATACGCAGTATTTT